This T cell receptor (beta chain) stems from a study of T-cell reconstitution after alpha-beta-depleted transplantation in children. Molecular barcoding with unique molecular identifiers was used for the TCRbeta library. TCRdb reprocessed the PCR reads via MiXCR and lists one record per CDR3 protein. The repertoire holds almost 250,000 distinct CDR3 sequences, roughly 26% seen once, with approximately 2.5% in the top ten. Study-wide results and caveats: Day-60 TCRbeta diversity that was high in some patients was derived from surviving recipient T cells and thymic progenitors. Reported findings indicate that, about two months after transplant, alpha-beta T cells came from several hundred expanded clones, which were derived from non-depleted graft cells. Once a year had passed after transplant, T-cell counts and diversity came mostly from newly produced T cells.

This clonotype was detected ten times or more. What it recognizes is unknown. The sample consisted of PBMCs, taken before TCRalphabeta/CD19-depleted stem cell transplant. The receptor was isolated from a girl aged 2-10 years with Fanconi anemia, due to receive a stem cell transplant.

The CDR3: CASSTKRGGSYNEQFF. In DNA, the CDR3 is TGTGCCAGCAGCACTAAGCGGGGGGGCTCCTACAATGAGCAGTTCTTC. The chain is built from TRBV7-3 and TRBJ2-1, with 10 bases identical to TRBD2. Trimming took 5 bases from V and 0 from J; bases not matched to a gene: 4. The CDR3 loop spans 16 amino acids. Germline CDR1 is SGHTA and CDR2 is FQGTGA.